This TCR beta chain was profiled in a study of shared clonotypes between healthy human individuals. As for the study in general: Each donor's CD4 naive and CD4 memory cells filled three plates apiece, CD8 naive two, and CD8 memory one.

The CDR3 covers 16 residues. Per germline, CDR1 LNHDA and CDR2 SQIVND (reference sequence). After removal of 5 bases from V and 6 bases from J, the junction contained 13 bases not matched to a gene. Sequencing used immunoSEQ multiplex PCR; TCRdb keeps in-frame clones, though not all of them. Among about 2.3 million clones listed, less than 95% were seen once. Sequencing input: naive CD4+ T cells from PBMCs. Noted subset: CD45RA+ positively selected. The clonotype comes from a man aged 18 to 35 in good health. Some clones in this sample may be carry-over from other donors' samples. The V gene is TRBV19, the J gene TRBJ1-2; 9 bases fit TRBD1. The CDR3: CASSSHIGTGSNGYTF. CDR3 sequence (DNA): TGTGCCAGTAGTTCCCATATTGGGACAGGGTCTAATGGCTACACCTTC.